These 31 T cell receptor beta chains came from one sample sequenced in a study of early T cells in non-severe SARS-CoV-2 infection. TCRdb re-called the 5' RACE reads through MiXCR, storing one row per CDR3 protein. The data hold about 69,000 distinct CDR3 sequences, with 9.5% observed a single time. Sequenced: whole blood. The origin of the receptors is an adult who was a healthcare worker with PCR-confirmed SARS-CoV-2 infection or an uninfected control (not recorded which).

This clonotype was counted only a few times. J is TRBJ2-7 and V is TRBV14, with D uncertain. Trimming took off 5 bases at V and 5 bases at J, with 13 bases between the two ends. This CDR3 region has 13 residues. Per the germline V gene, CDR1 is SGHDN and CDR2 is FVKESK. The CDR3 sequence is CASSNPRRNEQYF. In nucleotides, the CDR3 is TGTGCCAGCAGCAACCCGCGCCGGAACGAGCAGTACTTC.

This clonotype was observed at least ten times. This chain joins TRBV2 and TRBJ2-3, with TRBD1 as a possible D gene (6 bases). The germline V and J ends were trimmed by 6 bases and 6 bases, with 16 bases remaining between them. Germline lookup yields CDR1 SNHLY and CDR2 FYNNEI. The CDR3 length is 14 residues. The CDR3 region is CASREQGVMDTQYF. CDR3 DNA sequence: TGTGCCAGCAGGGAACAGGGTGTCATGGATACGCAGTATTTT.

The chain uses TRBV3-1 and TRBJ1-1; D is possibly TRBD1 (5 bases). The CDR3 has 17 amino acids. Trimming shortened V by 0 bases and J by 0 bases, and 14 bases separated the two germline ends. Germline-derived CDR1 and CDR2 are LGHDT and YNNKEL (reference sequence). For the CDR3, the DNA is TGTGCCAGCAGCCAAGATTCCAGGGCGCAAATGAACACTGAAGCTTTCTTT. It translates to CASSQDSRAQMNTEAFF. The full variable domain, in which reference TRBV3-1 and TRBJ1-1 provide the parts outside the CDR3, is DTAVSQTPKYLVTQMGNDKSIKCEQNLGHDTMYWYKQDSKKFLKIMFSYNNKELIINETVPNRFSPKSPDKAHLNLHINSLELGDSAVYFCASSQDSRAQMNTEAFFGQGTRLTVV.

The table lists this clonotype with many counts. The J gene is TRBJ2-3, the V gene TRBV20-1; D is uncertain. From germline, CDR1 is DFQATT and CDR2 SNEGSKA (reference sequence). The CDR3 is 11 amino acids. The V end was cut by 3 bases, the J end by 4 bases, with 5 bases between. CDR3: CSASRADTQYF. CDR3 coding DNA: TGCAGTGCTAGCAGAGCAGATACGCAGTATTTT.

The table lists this clonotype with many counts. This chain joins TRBV10-2 and TRBJ2-3; TRBD1 matches at 8 bases. The CDR3 extends over 15 amino acids. Per the germline V gene, CDR1 is WSHSY and CDR2 is SAAADI. V gave up 6 bases and J gave up 1 base; unmatched junction bases: 6. The CDR3 here is CASRPGQGGTDTQYF. The CDR3 bases are TGCGCCAGCAGGCCTGGACAGGGTGGCACAGATACGCAGTATTTT.

This clonotype was seen repeatedly, ten times or more. The chain carries TRBV7-9 and TRBJ2-1; D is possibly TRBD1 (5 bases). Germline V gives CDR1 SEHNR, CDR2 FQNEAQ (reference sequence). Trimming stripped 0 bases from V and 1 base from J, with 7 bases between. The CDR3 length is 15 residues. The CDR3 reads CASSLAGRSYNEQFF. DNA for the CDR3: TGTGCCAGCAGCTTAGCGGGGCGGTCCTACAATGAGCAGTTCTTC.

This clonotype was detected ten times or more. The CDR3 sequence: CASSSGLENEAFF. The CDR3 nucleotides are TGTGCCAGCAGCTCCGGACTGGAAAATGAAGCTTTCTTT. The chain employs TRBV7-9 and TRBJ1-1; D gene uncertain. The CDR3 covers 13 residues. Per germline, CDR1 SEHNR and CDR2 FQNEAQ (reference sequence). Trimming left V 4 bases short and J 7 bases short, with 13 bases between.

This clonotype has a handful of counts. The chain employs TRBV27 and TRBJ1-2; D ambiguous. CDR1 is MNHEY, CDR2 SMNVEV, per germline (reference sequence). The CDR3 length is 13 residues. The V end lost 4 bases, the J end lost 3 bases, and 9 bases lay between the germline ends. The CDR3 DNA sequence: TGTGCCAGCAGTTCTACACCCTACTATGGCTACACCTTC. This gives the protein CASSSTPYYGYTF.

This clonotype showed up many times. The genes are TRBV12-3 or TRBV12-4 and TRBJ2-3, with TRBD1 matching over 10 bases. J gave up 0 bases and V 6 bases, and 3 bases lay outside the gene matches. The CDR3 length is 15 residues. CDR3 protein: CASSQDRGSTDTQYF. CDR3 in DNA: TGTGCCAGCAGCCAGGACAGGGGGAGCACAGATACGCAGTATTTT.

This clonotype was seen more than once but under ten times. The genes are TRBV9 and TRBJ2-7; D might be TRBD1 or TRBD2, each matching 6 bases. V lost 7 bases, J lost 4 bases, and 12 bases lay in between. The CDR3 loop spans 12 amino acids. Germline V gene data show CDR1 as SGDLS and CDR2 as YYNGEE. The CDR3 protein is CASGRGDYEQYF. CDR3 sequence (DNA): TGTGCCAGCGGAAGGGGGGATTACGAGCAGTACTTC.

The J gene is TRBJ1-4, the V gene TRBV12-3 or TRBV12-4, with D perhaps TRBD1 (5 bases). The CDR3 is 12 residues long. V lost 8 bases, J lost 8 bases, and 12 bases lay in between. The CDR3 loop reads CASWGKGEKLFF. The DNA of the CDR3 is TGTGCCAGCTGGGGGAAGGGGGAAAAACTGTTTTTT.

A note on this clonotype: A much larger clone lies a single base off, so this may be a read error. J is TRBJ2-7 and V is TRBV7-2; the match to TRBD1 covers 9 bases. Germline V CDR1 and CDR2: SGHTA, FQGNSA. CDR3 length: 13 residues. V was clipped by 5 bases and J by 5 bases; unmatched bases: 4. The CDR3 DNA follows: TGTGCCAGCAGCATAGGGACAGGGAACGAGCAGTACTTC. Translated: CASSIGTGNEQYF.

The count of this clonotype is one. J is TRBJ1-1 and V is TRBV10-3; unclear D gene. Looked up from germline, CDR1 is ENHRY and CDR2 is SYGVKD. V lost 10 bases and J 1 base, leaving 16 bases between the germline ends. This CDR3 comprises 14 residues. The CDR3 sequence: CATSSLVGNTEAFF. CDR3 DNA: TGTGCCACCTCCTCCCTAGTGGGGAACACTGAAGCTTTCTTT.

This clonotype showed up many times. The chain uses TRBV10-3 and TRBJ1-1, with TRBD1 matching 7 bases. The CDR3 loop spans 15 amino acids. V was clipped by 2 bases and J by 6 bases; unmatched bases: 9. Germline values: CDR1 ENHRY, CDR2 SYGVKD. The CDR3 DNA reads as TGTGCCATCAGTGAGACGGCAGGGGGAAGGGCTGAAGCTTTCTTT. Its translation: CAISETAGGRAEAFF.

This clonotype turned up a few times. This chain uses TRBV5-4 with TRBJ1-1, with TRBD1 matching 7 bases. The CDR3 has 14 amino acids. Per the germline V gene, CDR1 is SGHNT and CDR2 is YYREEE (reference sequence). The ends lost 5 bases at V and 1 base at J; junction bases unmatched: 5. CDR3 coding DNA: TGTGCCAGCAGGCGACAGGGCCCGAACACTGAAGCTTTCTTT. This codes for CASRRQGPNTEAFF.

The chain carries TRBV5-6 and TRBJ2-1; TRBD2 matches 8 bases. Trimming removed 1 base from V and 8 bases from J; junction bases left unmatched: 5. Germline-derived CDR1 and CDR2 are SGHDT and YYEEEE. This CDR3 has 14 amino acids. CDR3 bases: TGTGCCAGCAGCTTGACGGGAGGGCCGCATGAGCAGTTCTTC. This codes for CASSLTGGPHEQFF.

At least ten counts were recorded for this clonotype. This rearrangement joins TRBV7-8 to TRBJ2-1, with D maybe TRBD1 (6 bases). With 1 base removed from V and 3 bases from J, the gap between germline ends came to 10 bases. The CDR3 extends over 15 amino acids. CDR1 and CDR2 (germline): SGHVS, FQNEAQ. Here the CDR3 reads CASSLVQGYYNEQFF. The CDR3 DNA reads TGTGCCAGCAGCTTAGTACAGGGTTACTACAATGAGCAGTTCTTC.

This clonotype was counted ten times or more. CDR3 bases: TGCAGCGTGGGGGTAACTAATGAAAAACTGTTTTTT. Translating gives CSVGVTNEKLFF. The chain is built from TRBV29-1 and TRBJ1-4, with TRBD1 as a possible D gene (5 bases). CDR1 is SQVTM and CDR2 is ANQGSEA in the germline V gene. CDR3 length: 12 residues. V was clipped by 6 bases and J by 1 base, with 6 bases between them.

The chain couples TRBV18 to TRBJ2-4; 7 nucleotides line up with TRBD1. Germline V lookup: CDR1 KGHSH, CDR2 LQKENI. This CDR3 has 14 amino acids. The ends lost 9 bases at V and 10 bases at J; junction bases unmatched: 15. The CDR3 reads CARQTTGVVQIQYF. The CDR3 coding sequence is TGTGCCAGACAAACAACAGGGGTTGTCCAAATTCAGTACTTC.

This clonotype was counted at least ten times. The V and J genes are TRBV4-1 and TRBJ1-4; D unresolved. This CDR3 comprises 15 residues. Per germline, CDR1 MGHRA and CDR2 YSYEKL. V lost 0 bases to trimming and J lost 9 bases, with 14 bases between them. CDR3 protein: CASSQDPEIYKKLFF. In DNA form, the CDR3 reads TGCGCCAGCAGCCAAGATCCAGAAATATATAAAAAACTGTTTTTT.

The CDR3 loop reads CASSWGLAGSSTDTQYF. The CDR3 DNA reads TGTGCCAGCAGTTGGGGACTAGCGGGGTCTAGCACAGATACGCAGTATTTT. This chain joins TRBV6-2 or TRBV6-3 and TRBJ2-3, with 13 bases aligning to TRBD2. After removal of 4 bases from V and 0 bases from J, the junction contained 4 bases not matched to a gene. Germline assignment: CDR1 MNHEY and CDR2 SVGEGT. The CDR3 consists of 17 residues.

This clonotype was picked up a small number of times. V usage is TRBV7-3 and J usage is TRBJ2-6; no definite D call. The V gene's germline CDR1 is SGHTA and CDR2 FQGTGA. The CDR3 loop spans 15 amino acids. The V and J ends lost 0 bases and 2 bases respectively, with 5 bases between them. Written as DNA, the CDR3 is TGTGCCAGCAGCTTAACAGGGACTGGGGCCAACGTCCTGACTTTC. The encoded protein is CASSLTGTGANVLTF.

In its sample, this clonotype was seen many times. The V gene is TRBV6-5, the J gene TRBJ1-5, with D maybe TRBD1 (5 bases). Germline V gene lookup returns CDR1 MNHEY and CDR2 SVGAGI. V lost 7 bases and J lost 2, with 6 bases in between. This CDR3 has 12 residues. CDR3 DNA sequence: TGTGCCAGCAAACAGGGCAATCAGCCCCAGCATTTT. Protein sequence: CASKQGNQPQHF.

This clonotype showed up many times. V and J are TRBV5-1 and TRBJ2-1; D call uncertain. Germline V gene lookup returns CDR1 SGHRS and CDR2 YFSETQ. This CDR3 has 15 amino acids. Trimming pared 0 bases from V and 4 bases from J, leaving 11 bases between. The CDR3 region is CASSLGSKGYNEQFF. The CDR3 nucleotides are TGCGCCAGCAGCTTGGGGAGTAAGGGATACAATGAGCAGTTCTTC.

The V gene is TRBV9, the J gene TRBJ1-1; D is ambiguous. Trimming cost V 0 bases and J 2 bases, with 5 bases left between them. The CDR3 is made up of 13 amino acids. The germline gives CDR1 SGDLS, CDR2 YYNGEE. The CDR3 sequence is CASSVEVNTEAFF. As DNA, the CDR3 is TGTGCCAGCAGCGTAGAGGTTAACACTGAAGCTTTCTTT.

In this sample, this clonotype turned up many times. V usage is TRBV29-1 and J usage is TRBJ2-3; the D is unclear. Germline V gene data show CDR1 as SQVTM and CDR2 as ANQGSEA. This CDR3 contains 10 residues. V was clipped by 4 bases and J by 4 bases, with 3 bases between them. In DNA form, the CDR3 reads TGCAGCGTTGGACCAGATACGCAGTATTTT. As protein: CSVGPDTQYF.

V gene TRBV7-2 combines with J gene TRBJ2-7; 8 bases agree with TRBD1. CDR3 length equals 12 residues. Germline V lookup: CDR1 SGHTA, CDR2 FQGNSA. Trimming cost V 5 bases and J 5 bases; bases outside gene matches: 2. The CDR3 region is CASSQTGDEQYF. DNA for the CDR3: TGTGCCAGCAGCCAGACAGGGGACGAGCAGTACTTC.

The chain uses TRBV25-1 and TRBJ2-3, with 10 bases that match TRBD1. Germline CDR1 reads MGHDK; CDR2 reads SYGVNS. The CDR3 extends over 16 amino acids. V shed 2 bases, J shed 2 bases, and the junction held 4 bases outside the gene matches. The CDR3 DNA reads TGTGCCAGCAGTGAAGCGGGACAGGGGACCACAGATACGCAGTATTTT. Its protein is CASSEAGQGTTDTQYF. Filled out from reference TRBV25-1 and TRBJ2-3, the complete variable domain reads EADIYQTPRYLVIGTGKKITLECSQTMGHDKMYWYQQDPGMELHLIHYSYGVNSTEKGDLSSESTVSRIRTEHFPLTLESARPSHTSQYLCASSEAGQGTTDTQYFGPGTRLTVL.

This clonotype was counted a few times. J is TRBJ1-5 and V is TRBV30; 7 bases fit TRBD1. With V trimmed by 1 base and J by 3 bases, 3 bases remained unmatched. The CDR3 covers 14 residues. Germline assignment: CDR1 GTSNPN and CDR2 SVGIG (reference sequence). The CDR3 region has the DNA TGTGCCTGGAGTGCGGGGACAGACAATCAGCCCCAGCATTTT. Translated, it gives CAWSAGTDNQPQHF. The full variable domain, rest sourced from reference TRBV30 and TRBJ1-5, is SQTIHQWPATLVQPVGSPLSLECTVEGTSNPNLYWYRQAAGRGLQLLFYSVGIGQISSEVPQNLSASRPQDRQFILSSKKLLLSDSGFYLCAWSAGTDNQPQHFGDGTRLSIL.

This clonotype appeared many times. This chain joins TRBV7-3 and TRBJ2-7, with a weak D call TRBD2 (6 bases). The CDR3 consists of 14 residues. Per the germline V gene, CDR1 is SGHTA and CDR2 is FQGTGA. The V and J ends lost 3 bases and 4 bases respectively, with 13 bases between them. CDR3 amino acids: CASSLGGPPYEQYF. Written as DNA, the CDR3 is TGTGCCAGCAGCTTGGGAGGCCCCCCGTACGAGCAGTACTTC.

The genes are TRBV9 and TRBJ2-3, with D unresolved. Per germline, CDR1 SGDLS and CDR2 YYNGEE. The CDR3 has 14 residues. V was trimmed by 2 bases and J by 2 bases, leaving 9 bases between them. CDR3 region: CASSVWQNTDTQYF. The CDR3 coding sequence is TGTGCCAGCAGCGTCTGGCAGAACACAGATACGCAGTATTTT.